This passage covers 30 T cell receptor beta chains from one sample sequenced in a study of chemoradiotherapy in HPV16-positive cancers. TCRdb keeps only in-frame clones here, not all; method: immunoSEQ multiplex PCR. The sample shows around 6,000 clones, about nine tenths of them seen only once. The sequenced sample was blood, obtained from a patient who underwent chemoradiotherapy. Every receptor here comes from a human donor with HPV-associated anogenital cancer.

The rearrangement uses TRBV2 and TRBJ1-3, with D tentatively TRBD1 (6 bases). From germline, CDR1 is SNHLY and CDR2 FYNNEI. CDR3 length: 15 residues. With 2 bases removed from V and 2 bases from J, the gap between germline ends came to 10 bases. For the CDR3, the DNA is TGTGCCAGCAGTGAAAGGGCAGGGGCTGGAAACACCATATATTTT. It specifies CASSERAGAGNTIYF.

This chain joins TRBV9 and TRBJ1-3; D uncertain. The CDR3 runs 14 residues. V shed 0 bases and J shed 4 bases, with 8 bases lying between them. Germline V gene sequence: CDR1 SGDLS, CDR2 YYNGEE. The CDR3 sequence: CASSVDSTGNTIYF. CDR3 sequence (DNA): TGTGCCAGCAGCGTAGATAGCACAGGAAACACCATATATTTT.

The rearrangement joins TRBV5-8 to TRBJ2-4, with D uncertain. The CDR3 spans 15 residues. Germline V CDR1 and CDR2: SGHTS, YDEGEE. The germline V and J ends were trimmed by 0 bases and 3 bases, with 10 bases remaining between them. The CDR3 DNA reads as TGTGCCAGCAGCTTGGGGGTCTCCGACAAAAACATTCAGTACTTC. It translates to CASSLGVSDKNIQYF.

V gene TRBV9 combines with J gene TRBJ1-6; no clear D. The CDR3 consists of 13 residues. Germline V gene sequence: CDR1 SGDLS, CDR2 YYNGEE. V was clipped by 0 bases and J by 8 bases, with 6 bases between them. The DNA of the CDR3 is TGTGCCAGCAGCGTAGACGGATATTCACCCCTCCACTTT. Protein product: CASSVDGYSPLHF.

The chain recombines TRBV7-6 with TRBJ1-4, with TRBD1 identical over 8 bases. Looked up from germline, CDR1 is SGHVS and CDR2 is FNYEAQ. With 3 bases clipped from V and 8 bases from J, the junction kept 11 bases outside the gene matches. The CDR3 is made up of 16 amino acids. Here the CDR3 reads CASSFGETGGGEKLFF. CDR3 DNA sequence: TGTGCCAGCAGCTTTGGAGAAACAGGGGGAGGCGAAAAACTGTTTTTT.

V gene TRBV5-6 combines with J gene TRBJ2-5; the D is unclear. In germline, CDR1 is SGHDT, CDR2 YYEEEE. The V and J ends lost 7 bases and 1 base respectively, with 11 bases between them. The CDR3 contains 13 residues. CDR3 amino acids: CASGGRLQETQYF. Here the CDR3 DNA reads TGTGCCAGCGGTGGCCGACTCCAAGAGACCCAGTACTTC.

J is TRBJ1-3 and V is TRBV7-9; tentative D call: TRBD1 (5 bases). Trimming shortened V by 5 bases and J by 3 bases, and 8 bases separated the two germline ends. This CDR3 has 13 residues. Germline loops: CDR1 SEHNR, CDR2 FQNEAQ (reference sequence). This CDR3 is CASSQGDGNTIYF. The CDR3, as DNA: TGTGCCAGCAGCCAGGGAGATGGAAACACCATATATTTT.

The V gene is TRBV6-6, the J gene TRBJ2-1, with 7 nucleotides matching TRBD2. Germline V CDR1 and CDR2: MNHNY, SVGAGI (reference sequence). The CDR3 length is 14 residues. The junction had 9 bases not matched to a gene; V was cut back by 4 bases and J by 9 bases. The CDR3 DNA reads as TGTGCCAGCAGTTTCCGGACTACGGGAGGTGAGCAGTTCTTC. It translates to CASSFRTTGGEQFF.

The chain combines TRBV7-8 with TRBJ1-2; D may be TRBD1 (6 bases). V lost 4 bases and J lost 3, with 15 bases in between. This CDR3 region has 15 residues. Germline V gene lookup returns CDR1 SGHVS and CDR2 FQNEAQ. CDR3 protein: CASSSRTEWDYGYTF. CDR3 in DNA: TGTGCCAGCAGCTCTCGGACAGAATGGGACTATGGCTACACCTTC.

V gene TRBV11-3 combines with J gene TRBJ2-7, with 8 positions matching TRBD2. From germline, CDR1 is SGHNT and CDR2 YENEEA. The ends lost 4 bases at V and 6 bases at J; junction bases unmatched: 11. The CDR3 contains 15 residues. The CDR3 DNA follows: TGTGCCAGCAGCTCCCTCGGGCCAGCGGGAGCCGAGCAGTACTTC. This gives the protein CASSSLGPAGAEQYF.

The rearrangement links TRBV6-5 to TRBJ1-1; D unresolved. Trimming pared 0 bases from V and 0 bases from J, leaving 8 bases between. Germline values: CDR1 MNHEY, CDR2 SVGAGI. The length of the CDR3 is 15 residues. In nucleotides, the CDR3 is TGTGCCAGCAGTTACTCAAGTGGCTTGAACACTGAAGCTTTCTTT. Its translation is CASSYSSGLNTEAFF.

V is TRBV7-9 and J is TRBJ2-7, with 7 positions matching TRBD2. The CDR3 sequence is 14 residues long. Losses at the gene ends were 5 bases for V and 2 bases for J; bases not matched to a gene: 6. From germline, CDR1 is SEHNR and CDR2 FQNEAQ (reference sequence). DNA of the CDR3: TGTGCCAGCAGCCCTTCCGGGACTACCTACGAGCAGTACTTC. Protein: CASSPSGTTYEQYF.

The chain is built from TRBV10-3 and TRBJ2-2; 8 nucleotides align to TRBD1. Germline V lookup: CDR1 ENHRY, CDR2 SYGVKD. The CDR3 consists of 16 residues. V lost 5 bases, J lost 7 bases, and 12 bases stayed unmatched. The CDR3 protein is CAISPGGQGAGGELFF. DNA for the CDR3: TGTGCCATCAGTCCCGGAGGCCAGGGGGCAGGCGGGGAGCTGTTTTTT.

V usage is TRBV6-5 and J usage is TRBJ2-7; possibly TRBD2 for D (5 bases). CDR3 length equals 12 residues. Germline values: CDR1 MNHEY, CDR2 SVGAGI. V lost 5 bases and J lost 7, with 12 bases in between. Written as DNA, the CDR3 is TGTGCCAGCAGTGACGGGGTTGGGGAGCAGTACTTC. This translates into CASSDGVGEQYF.

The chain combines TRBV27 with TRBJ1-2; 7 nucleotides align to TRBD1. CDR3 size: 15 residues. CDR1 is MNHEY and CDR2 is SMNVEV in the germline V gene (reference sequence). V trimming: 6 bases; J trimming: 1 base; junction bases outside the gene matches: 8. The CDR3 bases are TGTGCCAGCAGCCTAGGGGGCAGGGTTAACTATGGCTACACCTTC. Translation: CASSLGGRVNYGYTF.

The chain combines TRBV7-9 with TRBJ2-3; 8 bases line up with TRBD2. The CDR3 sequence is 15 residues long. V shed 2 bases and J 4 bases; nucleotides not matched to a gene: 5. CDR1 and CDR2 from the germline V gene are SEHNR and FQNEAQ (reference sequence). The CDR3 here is CASSLSHGRADTQYF. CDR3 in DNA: TGTGCCAGCAGCTTATCCCACGGGAGGGCAGATACGCAGTATTTT. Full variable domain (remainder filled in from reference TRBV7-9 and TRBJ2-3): DTGVSQNPRHKITKRGQNVTFRCDPISEHNRLYWYRQTLGQGPEFLTYFQNEAQLEKSRLLSDRFSAERPKGSFSTLEIQRTEQGDSAMYLCASSLSHGRADTQYFGPGTRLTVL.

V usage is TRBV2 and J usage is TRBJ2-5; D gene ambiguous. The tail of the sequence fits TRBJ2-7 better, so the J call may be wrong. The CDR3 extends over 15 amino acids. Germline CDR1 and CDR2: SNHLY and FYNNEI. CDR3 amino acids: CASSERLVQTYEQYF. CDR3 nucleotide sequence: TGTGCCAGCAGTGAAAGGCTAGTCCAGACCTACGAGCAGTACTTC.

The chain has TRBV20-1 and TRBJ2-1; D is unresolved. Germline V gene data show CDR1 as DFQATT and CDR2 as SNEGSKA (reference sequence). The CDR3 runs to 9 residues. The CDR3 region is CTPPNEQFF. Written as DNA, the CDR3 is TGCACCCCTCCCAATGAGCAGTTCTTC.

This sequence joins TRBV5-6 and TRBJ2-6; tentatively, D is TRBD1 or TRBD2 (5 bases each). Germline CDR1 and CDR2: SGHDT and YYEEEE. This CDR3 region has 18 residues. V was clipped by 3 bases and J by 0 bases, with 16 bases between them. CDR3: CASSSVGSRVSGANVLTF. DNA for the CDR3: TGTGCCAGCAGCTCGGTTGGGAGCAGGGTCTCTGGGGCCAACGTCCTGACTTTC.

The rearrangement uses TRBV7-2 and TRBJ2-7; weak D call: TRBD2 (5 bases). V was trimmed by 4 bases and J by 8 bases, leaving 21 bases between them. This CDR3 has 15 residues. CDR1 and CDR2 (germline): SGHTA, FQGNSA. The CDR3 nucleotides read TGTGCCAGCAGCTACCCCCAGAGGGCTCCCCGGCAGCAGTACTTC. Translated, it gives CASSYPQRAPRQQYF.

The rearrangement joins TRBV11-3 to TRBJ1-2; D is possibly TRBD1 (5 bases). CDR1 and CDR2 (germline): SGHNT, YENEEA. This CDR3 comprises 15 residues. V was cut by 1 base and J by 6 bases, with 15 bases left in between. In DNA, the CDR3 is TGTGCCAGCAGCTTAGTGTCGGGGGTAGGGAATGGCTACACCTTC. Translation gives CASSLVSGVGNGYTF.

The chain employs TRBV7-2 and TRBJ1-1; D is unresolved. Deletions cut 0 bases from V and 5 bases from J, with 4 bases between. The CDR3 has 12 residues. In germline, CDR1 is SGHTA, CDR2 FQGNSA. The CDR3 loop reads CASSLATTEAFF. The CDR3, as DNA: TGTGCCAGCAGCTTAGCTACAACTGAAGCTTTCTTT.

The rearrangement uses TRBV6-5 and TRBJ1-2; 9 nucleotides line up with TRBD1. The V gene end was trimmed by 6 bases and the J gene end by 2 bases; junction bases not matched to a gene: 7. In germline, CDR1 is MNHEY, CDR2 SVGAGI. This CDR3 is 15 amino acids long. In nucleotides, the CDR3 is TGTGCCAGCAGCATACGTACAGGGGGCAACTATGGCTACACCTTC. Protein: CASSIRTGGNYGYTF.

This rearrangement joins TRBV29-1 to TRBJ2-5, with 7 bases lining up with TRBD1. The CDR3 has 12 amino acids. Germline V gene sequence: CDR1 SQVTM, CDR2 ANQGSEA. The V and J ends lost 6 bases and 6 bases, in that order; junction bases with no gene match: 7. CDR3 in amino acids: CSVQEGGKTQYF. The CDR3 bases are TGCAGCGTACAGGAAGGGGGCAAGACCCAGTACTTC.

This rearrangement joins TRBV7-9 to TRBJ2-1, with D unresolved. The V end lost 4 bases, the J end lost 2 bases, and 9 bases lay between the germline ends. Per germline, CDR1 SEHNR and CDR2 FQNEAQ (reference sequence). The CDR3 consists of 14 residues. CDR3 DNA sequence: TGTGCCAGCAGCTCAACTGACGCCTACAATGAGCAGTTCTTC. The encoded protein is CASSSTDAYNEQFF.

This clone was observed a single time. CDR3 in amino acids: CASSLLTGNLATNEKLFF. DNA of the CDR3: TGTGCCAGTAGTCTCCTGACAGGGAATTTGGCAACTAATGAAAAACTGTTTTTT. The chain employs TRBV19 and TRBJ1-4, with 7 bases matching TRBD1. Unmatched junction bases numbered 12, after V lost 5 bases and J lost 0 bases. The CDR3 spans 18 residues. CDR1 and CDR2 from the germline V gene are LNHDA and SQIVND (reference sequence).

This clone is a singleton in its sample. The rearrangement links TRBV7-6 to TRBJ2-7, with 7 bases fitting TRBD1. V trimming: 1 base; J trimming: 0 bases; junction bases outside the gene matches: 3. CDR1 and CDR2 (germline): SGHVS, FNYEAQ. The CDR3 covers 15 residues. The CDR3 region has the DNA TGTGCCAGCAGCTTAGGGGGACAGAGCTCCTACGAGCAGTACTTC. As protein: CASSLGGQSSYEQYF. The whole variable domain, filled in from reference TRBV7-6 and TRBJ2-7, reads GAGVSQSPRYKVTKRGQDVALRCDPISGHVSLYWYRQALGQGPEFLTYFNYEAQQDKSGLPNDRFSAERPEGSISTLTIQRTEQRDSAMYRCASSLGGQSSYEQYFGPGTRLTVT.

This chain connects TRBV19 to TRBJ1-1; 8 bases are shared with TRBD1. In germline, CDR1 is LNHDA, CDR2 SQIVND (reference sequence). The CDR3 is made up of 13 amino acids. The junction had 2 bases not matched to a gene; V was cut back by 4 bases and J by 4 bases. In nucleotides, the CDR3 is TGTGCCAGTAGTAGTACAGGGGGCACTGAAGCTTTCTTT. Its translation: CASSSTGGTEAFF.

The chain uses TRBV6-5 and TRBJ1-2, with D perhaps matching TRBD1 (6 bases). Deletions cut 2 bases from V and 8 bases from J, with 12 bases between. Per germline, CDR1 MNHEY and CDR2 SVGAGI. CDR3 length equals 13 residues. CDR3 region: CASSYTRGGGYTF. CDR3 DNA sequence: TGTGCCAGCAGTTACACCCGTGGGGGCGGCTACACCTTC.

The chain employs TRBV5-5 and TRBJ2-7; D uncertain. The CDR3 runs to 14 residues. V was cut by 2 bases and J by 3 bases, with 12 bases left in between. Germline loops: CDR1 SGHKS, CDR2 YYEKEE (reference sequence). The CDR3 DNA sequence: TGTGCCAGCAGCTTCCTTACCCCCAACTACGAGCAGTACTTC. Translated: CASSFLTPNYEQYF.